The subject of this entry is one T cell receptor beta chain. Which antigen it targets is not known. Base quality data are lacking; no much larger clone is found one base away. Counted from cysteine to phenylalanine, this CDR3 has 14 amino acids. Only the CDR3 DNA stays, 42 bases, in frame from base 1. Taken from the germline V gene (reference sequence), the CDR1 and CDR2 loops are SEHNR and FQNEAQ. Trimming leaves V shorter by 5 bases and J shorter by 6 bases, with the junction holding 8 bases beyond the gene matches. This sample was included in a study of T cells in Graves' hyperthyroidism and ophthalmopathy (dated by TCRdb to the late 2010s). Context from the whole study: Peripheral blood samples were taken at initial diagnosis, before any treatment was given. TCR V-J signatures able to tell the groups apart were searched for in a discovery cohort of more than 90 patients, of whom approximately 40 had Graves' ophthalmopathy and around 58 had stable Graves' hyperthyroidism. Whether ophthalmopathy could be predicted prospectively was tested in an independent validation cohort made up of 18 hyperthyroidism patients plus 17 patients who later progressed to ophthalmopathy. The 100 discovery patients were divided at random into training and test sets in a 7:3 ratio. In addition, the study compared T-cell repertoires in thyroid tissue and in blood from several Graves' hyperthyroidism patients. Once sampling was done, hyperthyroidism patients were given methimazole at a starting dose of 30 mg daily, whereas ophthalmopathy patients were given high-dose intravenous methylprednisolone. The paper reports TCR Vbeta CDR3 sequencing of more than 120 peripheral blood samples: approximately 41 ophthalmopathy, around 80 hyperthyroidism and around 17 progressor patients.

Stable Graves' hyperthyroidism was defined as no progression to ophthalmopathy during 18 months of follow-up. The hyperthyroidism patients were between 18 and 65 years old and newly diagnosed, with a disease duration of less than 2 months. Exclusion was applied to patients with uncontrolled infections, other autoimmune diseases, pregnancy or lactation. Diagnoses relied on clinical symptoms, serum thyroxine and TRAb, thyroid ultrasound and orbital computed tomography. Ficoll-Paque density gradient centrifugation was used to isolate PBMCs from under 11 ml of fresh peripheral blood. Trizol reagent was used to extract total RNA, and RNA quality was then checked on an Agilent 2100 Bioanalyzer. What the research found in general, with its limitations: Most expanded thyroid clonotypes (frequency above 0.001) were also detected in blood, a finding suggesting that blood repertoires may reflect thyroid immune responses. A 13 V-J signature model separated ophthalmopathy from stable hyperthyroidism, with just over 85% sensitivity and about 81% specificity in cross-validation and 80%/75% in testing. During validation, the model predicted progression to ophthalmopathy a median of roughly six months ahead of onset, with almost 71% sensitivity and roughly 72% specificity. Sample size was not statistically predetermined, and investigators were not blinded to group allocation.

The TCR beta CDR3 regions were amplified from the RNA transcripts. The TCR CDR3 was subjected to a first round of RT-PCR using the HTBI primer set and the Qiagen OneStep RT-PCR kit. The libraries were constructed in a second round of multiplex PCR and then size-selected and purified. Paired-end sequencing of the libraries was performed with 100 bp reads on an Illumina HiSeq2000. In the authors' own workflow: SOAPnuke was used to process the raw data, removing reads that contained adapters or uncalled bases, had a mean Phred below 15, or lacked an exact match to the constant primer or identifier. High-quality paired reads were merged with COPE v1.2.5, and unique nucleotide sequences were defined as clonotypes. MiTCR v1.1 was used to align clonotypes to the IMGT TRBV, TRBD and TRBJ reference segments. Only V-J combinations with frequency above 0.0001, covering 99% to 99.2% of repertoires, were analysed. A TCS score was defined as the ratio of F50 (clonal expansion) to E x V (chaos), with BLOSUM62-based TCRdist applied between CDR3 peptides within each V-J. Welch's t-statistics and random forest reduced fewer than 550 V-J features to around 14, which were used in a naive Bayes classifier (R e1071). TCRdb ran its own pipeline on the public reads, namely fastp trimming at Q25 and MiXCR clone calling, and kept in-frame beta chains. Rows are combined by CDR3 protein, so each entry shows the most common genes and DNA. TCRdb's processing, not the authors', yielded these V and J calls. Within this sample are some 560,000 distinct CDR3 sequences, with approximately 15% of them counted one time only. Jointly, the top ten make up approximately 14% of the sample.

The V and J segments used are TRBV7-9 and TRBJ1-2; TRBD1 matches 8 bases in the middle. Material for sequencing was blood. This receptor was obtained from a woman aged 40-49 years with Graves' hyperthyroidism. The CDR3 sequence is CASSPRTGTHGYTF. The bases are TGTGCCAGCAGCCCACGGACAGGGACCCATGGCTACACCTTC.